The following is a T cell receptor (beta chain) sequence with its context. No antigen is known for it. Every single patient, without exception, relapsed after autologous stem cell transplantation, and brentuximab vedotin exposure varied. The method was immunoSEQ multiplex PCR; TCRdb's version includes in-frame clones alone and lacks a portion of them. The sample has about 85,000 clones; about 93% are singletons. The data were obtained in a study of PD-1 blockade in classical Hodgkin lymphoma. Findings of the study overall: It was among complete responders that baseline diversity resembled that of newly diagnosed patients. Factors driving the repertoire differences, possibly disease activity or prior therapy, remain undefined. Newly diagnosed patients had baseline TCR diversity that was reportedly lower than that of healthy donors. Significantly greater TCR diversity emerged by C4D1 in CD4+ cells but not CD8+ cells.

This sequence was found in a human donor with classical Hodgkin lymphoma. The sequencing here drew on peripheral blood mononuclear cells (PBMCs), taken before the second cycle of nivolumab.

The CDR3 bases are TGTGCCTGGACCTCGGGGGAGTCGAATGGCTACACCTTC. Protein: CAWTSGESNGYTF. V usage is TRBV30 and J usage is TRBJ1-2, with D perhaps matching TRBD1 (5 bases). There are 13 residues in the CDR3. V shed 4 bases and J shed 6 bases, with 15 bases lying between them. Germline V gene data show CDR1 as GTSNPN and CDR2 as SVGIG (reference sequence). Together with reference TRBV30 and TRBJ1-2, the CDR3 gives the full variable domain: SQTIHQWPATLVQPVGSPLSLECTVEGTSNPNLYWYRQAAGRGLQLLFYSVGIGQISSEVPQNLSASRPQDRQFILSSKKLLLSDSGFYLCAWTSGESNGYTFGSGTRLTVV.